This TCR beta chain is drawn from a study of T-cell memory formation after mild COVID-19 (dated by TCRdb to the early 2020s). Looking at the study overall: TCR sequence clusters from the two donors were largely donor specific. T-cell clones expanding and contracting after mild COVID-19 in a couple of donors were tracked by longitudinal TCRalpha and TCRbeta repertoire sequencing. The cohort was made up of two young adult volunteers, one female and one male, who were previously healthy. The paper's findings and limits, for the study overall: The study covered only a couple of mild cases, and larger cohorts including severe cases with pre-infection samples were considered necessary. Clones that contracted from day 15 to 85 showed balanced CD4/CD8 phenotypes, whereas a second wave of clones that expanded from day 15 to 37 leaned towards CD4+. Contracting CD4+ clones were located mainly in the CM and EM memory subsets, whereas CD8+ clones were found to be enriched in EMRA. The second-wave clones that peaked on day 37 were not confirmed to be SARS-CoV-2 specific. Some responding clones were detected in pre-infection memory, which suggested that pre-existing cross-reactive memory T cells had joined the SARS-CoV-2 response.

The instrument was an Illumina NovaSeq 6000. Using 5'RACE with constant-segment primers, TCRalpha and TCRbeta cDNA libraries were constructed, with sample barcodes and unique molecular identifiers added in the process. RNA was extracted from every sample with Trizol reagent. Libraries were amplified in two PCR steps, with a second sample barcode and Illumina TruSeq adapters added in the second step. Sequencing of libraries was performed on an Illumina NovaSeq with 2 x 150 bp paired-end reads. The original pipeline was this. Demultiplexing of reads and collapsing into UMI-guided consensus sequences were performed with migec v1.2.7. Using mixcr v2.1.11, the UMI consensuses were aligned to TRA and TRB V and J templates and assembled into clonotypes. Expanded or contracted clonotypes were those called significant by both edgeR and NoisET, with noise models trained on biological replicates. edgeR calls used a false discovery rate-adjusted p below 0.01 and a log2 fold-change threshold of 1. PCA with hierarchical clustering of max-normalized trajectories of the 1000 most abundant clonotypes was used as exploratory dynamics analysis. Each responding clone was given a CD4 or CD8 phenotype based on the CD4+ and CD8+ repertoires, which had been sequenced separately. TCRdb ran its own pipeline on the public reads, namely fastp trimming at Q25 and MiXCR clone calling, and kept in-frame beta chains. Each CDR3 protein gets just one entry, which takes the most common genes and DNA from the rows behind it. The V and J calls were not made by the authors but by TCRdb's processing. The sample table shows about 470,000 distinct CDR3 sequences, and about 20% are seen once. In total, the top ten clones hold around an eighth of the sample.

PBMCs were isolated by Ficoll-Paque density gradient centrifugation. Note on this clonotype: Its antigen remains unidentified. The input lacks base qualities; no much larger clone sits a single base away.

Sequenced input: PBMCs or a T cell subset sorted from them (not recorded which). The clonotype comes from an adult woman who had mild COVID-19 (a few samples of this study predate the infection). The sample titles of this study are shuffled in the database, so cell type and time point are left out; the donor was told from shared clones.

The DNA sequence follows: TGTGCCAGCAGCGCAGACAGGGGTACTGAAGCTTTCTTT. Translated, this is CASSADRGTEAFF. The chain employs TRBV6-2 or TRBV6-3 and TRBJ1-1, with 8 bases in between that match TRBD1. The germline V gene provides CDR1 MNHEY and CDR2 SVGEGT. From its cysteine to its phenylalanine, the CDR3 spans 13 amino acids. CDR3 DNA only is kept here, 39 bases in frame from base 1. Germline trimming amounts to 6 bases on V and 5 bases on J, with 5 as the count of junction bases outside the gene matches.